The 11 T cell receptor beta chains given below trace back to one sample, sequenced in a study of T-cell memory formation after mild COVID-19. Each CDR3 protein is one row after TCRdb ran MiXCR on the 5' RACE reads. The sample includes over 5,500 distinct CDR3 sequences, roughly 63% of them seen just once. Sequenced sample: PBMCs or a T cell subset sorted from them (not recorded which). The receptors come from an adult who had mild COVID-19 (a few samples of this study predate the infection). Cell type and time point are not known.

This clonotype qualifies as medium-sized. This sequence joins TRBV5-6 and TRBJ1-1, with no clear D. Germline CDR1 and CDR2: SGHDT and YYEEEE. This CDR3 is built from 12 residues. V was shortened by 0 bases and J by 6 bases, with 6 bases between the two germline ends. The CDR3 nucleotides are TGTGCCAGCAGCTTGGGGCAGTCTGAAGCTTTCTTT. Translation gives CASSLGQSEAFF.

Ten or more counts support this clonotype. The CDR3 DNA reads as TGTGCCAGCAAGATCCACGGCATTGGGGGGGCCAACGTCCTGACTTTC. Encoded protein: CASKIHGIGGANVLTF. The chain recombines TRBV27 with TRBJ2-6; D not certain. Germline V CDR1 and CDR2: MNHEY, SMNVEV (reference sequence). The length of the CDR3 is 16 residues. With 7 bases removed from V and 4 bases from J, the gap between germline ends came to 17 bases.

The table lists this clonotype with a count of one. The gene calls are TRBV12-3 or TRBV12-4 and TRBJ2-1; D gene ambiguous. This CDR3 spans 12 amino acids. V lost 4 bases and J lost 10, with 11 bases in between. CDR3 coding DNA: TGTGCCAGCAGTTCCCGGGTAGGAGAGCAGTTCTTC. This codes for CASSSRVGEQFF.

The chain recombines TRBV7-3 with TRBJ2-5; D possibly matches TRBD1 or TRBD2 (5 bases each). The CDR3 is 13 amino acids. Trimming removed 5 bases at V and 5 bases at J, with 12 bases between. Germline V gene sequence: CDR1 SGHTA, CDR2 FQGTGA. CDR3 coding DNA: TGTGCCAGCAGCCGGGACCGCGCGGAGACCCAGTACTTC. It translates to CASSRDRAETQYF.

The rearrangement links TRBV7-6 to TRBJ2-1; D gene uncertain. The V gene's germline CDR1 is SGHVS and CDR2 FNYEAQ. This CDR3 is 13 amino acids long. V lost 2 bases and J lost 7, with 9 bases in between. The CDR3 here is CASSLKGYNEQFF. The CDR3 region has the DNA TGTGCCAGCAGCTTAAAAGGGTATAATGAGCAGTTCTTC.

In this sample, this clonotype turned up many times. The chain employs TRBV15 and TRBJ2-3; no reliable D call. Germline V gene sequence: CDR1 LNHNV, CDR2 YYDKDF (reference sequence). The length of the CDR3 is 13 residues. V shed 0 bases and J shed 5 bases, with 6 bases lying between them. CDR3 bases: TGTGCCACCAGCAGAGATAGGGTAGATACGCAGTATTTT. Translation: CATSRDRVDTQYF.

This clonotype is labeled medium-sized (0.01 to 0.1%). The chain uses TRBV6-5 and TRBJ2-7, with 14 nucleotides matching TRBD2. CDR1 is MNHEY, CDR2 SVGAGI, per germline. This CDR3 comprises 15 residues. The V and J ends lost 5 bases and 2 bases, in that order; junction bases with no gene match: 2. CDR3 DNA: TGTGCCAGCAGTCCGACTAGCGGGGGGGCCTACGAGCAGTACGTC. Translation gives CASSPTSGGAYEQYV.

The J gene is TRBJ1-1, the V gene TRBV4-1; a weak D match, TRBD1 (5 bases). The CDR3 spans 14 residues. Trimming removed 4 bases from V and 4 bases from J, with 13 bases in between. Germline loops: CDR1 MGHRA, CDR2 YSYEKL. CDR3 sequence reads: CASSLVVGTTEAFF. The CDR3 coding sequence is TGCGCCAGCAGCCTGGTAGTGGGGACCACTGAAGCTTTCTTT.

This clonotype was observed a single time. The chain joins TRBV4-2 to TRBJ2-7; the D gene is possibly TRBD1 (7 bases). The length of the CDR3 is 14 residues. Trimming took off 4 bases at V and 5 bases at J, with 15 bases between the two ends. Per the germline V gene, CDR1 is LGHNA and CDR2 is YNFKEQ. CDR3 bases: TGTGCCAGCAGCCCCAGGGGGGTGGGCGACGAGCAGTACTTC. Translated: CASSPRGVGDEQYF.

This clonotype is classed as medium-sized. The chain employs TRBV9 and TRBJ2-2, with 9 bases that match TRBD1. Germline assignment: CDR1 SGDLS and CDR2 YYNGEE. This CDR3 is built from 14 residues. V lost 4 bases to trimming and J lost 4 bases; unmatched junction nucleotides: 2. The DNA for the CDR3 is TGTGCCAGCAGCCCGACAGGGGGCACCGGGGAGCTGTTTTTT. Protein: CASSPTGGTGELFF.

The chain combines TRBV29-1 with TRBJ2-1, with 11 positions matching TRBD2. Looked up from germline, CDR1 is SQVTM and CDR2 is ANQGSEA. CDR3 length: 14 amino acids. After removal of 7 bases from V and 6 bases from J, the junction contained 8 bases not matched to a gene. The CDR3 DNA follows: TGCAGCGGGATAGGACTAGCGGGTGTCAATGAGCAGTTCTTC. It codes for CSGIGLAGVNEQFF.